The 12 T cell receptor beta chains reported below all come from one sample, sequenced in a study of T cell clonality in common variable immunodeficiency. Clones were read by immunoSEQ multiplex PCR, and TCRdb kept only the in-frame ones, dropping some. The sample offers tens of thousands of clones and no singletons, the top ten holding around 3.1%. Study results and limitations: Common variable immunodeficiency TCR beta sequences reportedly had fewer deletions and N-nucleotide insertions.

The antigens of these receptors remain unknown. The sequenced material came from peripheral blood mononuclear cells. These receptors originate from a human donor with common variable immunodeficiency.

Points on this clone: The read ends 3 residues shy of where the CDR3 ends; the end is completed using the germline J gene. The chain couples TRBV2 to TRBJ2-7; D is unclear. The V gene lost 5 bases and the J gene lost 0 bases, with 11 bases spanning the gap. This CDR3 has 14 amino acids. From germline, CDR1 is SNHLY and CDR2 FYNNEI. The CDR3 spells CASSKGLSSYEQYF. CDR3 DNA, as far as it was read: TGTGCCAGCAGTAAGGGTTTAAGCTCCTACGAG.

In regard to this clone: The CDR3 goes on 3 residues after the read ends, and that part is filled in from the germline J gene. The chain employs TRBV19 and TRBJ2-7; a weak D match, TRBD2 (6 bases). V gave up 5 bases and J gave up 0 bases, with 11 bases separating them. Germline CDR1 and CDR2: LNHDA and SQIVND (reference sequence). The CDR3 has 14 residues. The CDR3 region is CASSLRGLSYEQYF. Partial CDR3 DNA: TGTGCCAGTAGTCTCCGGGGACTCTCCTACGAG. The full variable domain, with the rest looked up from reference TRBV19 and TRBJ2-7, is DGGITQSPKYLFRKEGQNVTLSCEQNLNHDAMYWYRQDPGQGLRLIYYSQIVNDFQKGDIAEGYSVSREKKESFPLTVTSAQKNPTAFYLCASSLRGLSYEQYFGPGTRLTVT.

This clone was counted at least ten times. The part of the CDR3 DNA that was read is TGTGCCAGCAGGACCGGGACAGGGGATGAAAAA. This sequence encodes CASRTGTGDEK. The entire CDR3 sequence reads CASRTGTGDEKLFF. The genes are TRBV7-2 and TRBJ1-4, with 10 bases fitting TRBD1. The read gets to within 3 residues of the CDR3 end, and the germline J gene fills in the rest. Germline CDR1 reads SGHTA; CDR2 reads FQGNSA. The V gene end was trimmed by 6 bases and the J gene end by 6 bases; junction bases not matched to a gene: 4. This CDR3 spans 14 amino acids.

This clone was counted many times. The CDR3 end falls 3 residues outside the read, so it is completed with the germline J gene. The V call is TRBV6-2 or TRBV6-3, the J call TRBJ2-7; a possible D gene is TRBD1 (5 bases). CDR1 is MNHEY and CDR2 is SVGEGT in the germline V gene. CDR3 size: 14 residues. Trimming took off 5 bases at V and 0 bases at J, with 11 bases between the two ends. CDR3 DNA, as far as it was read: TGTGCCAGCAGTCCGGACGACAGCTCCTACGAG. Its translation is CASSPDDSSYE. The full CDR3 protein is CASSPDDSSYEQYF.

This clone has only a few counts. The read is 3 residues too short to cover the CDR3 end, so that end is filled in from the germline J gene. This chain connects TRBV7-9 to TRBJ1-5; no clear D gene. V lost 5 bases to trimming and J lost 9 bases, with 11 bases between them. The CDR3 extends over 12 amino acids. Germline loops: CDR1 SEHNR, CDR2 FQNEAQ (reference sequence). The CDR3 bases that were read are TGTGCCAGCAGCATCACCTCCGGGCCC. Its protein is CASSITSGP. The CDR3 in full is CASSITSGPQHF.

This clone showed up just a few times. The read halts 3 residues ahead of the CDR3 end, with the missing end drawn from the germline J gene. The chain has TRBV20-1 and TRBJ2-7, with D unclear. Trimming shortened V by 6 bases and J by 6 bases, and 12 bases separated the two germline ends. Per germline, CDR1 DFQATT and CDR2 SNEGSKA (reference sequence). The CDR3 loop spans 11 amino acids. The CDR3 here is CSAAEFGEQYF. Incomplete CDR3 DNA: TGCAGTGCGGCGGAGTTTGGCGAG.

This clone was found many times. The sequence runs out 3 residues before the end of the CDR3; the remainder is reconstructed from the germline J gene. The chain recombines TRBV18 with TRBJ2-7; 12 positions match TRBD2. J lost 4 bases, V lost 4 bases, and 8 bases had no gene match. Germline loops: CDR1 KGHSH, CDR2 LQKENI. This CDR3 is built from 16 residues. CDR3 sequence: CASSLLTSGGIYEQYF. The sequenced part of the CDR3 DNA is TGTGCCAGCTCACTTCTGACTAGCGGGGGAATTTACGAG.

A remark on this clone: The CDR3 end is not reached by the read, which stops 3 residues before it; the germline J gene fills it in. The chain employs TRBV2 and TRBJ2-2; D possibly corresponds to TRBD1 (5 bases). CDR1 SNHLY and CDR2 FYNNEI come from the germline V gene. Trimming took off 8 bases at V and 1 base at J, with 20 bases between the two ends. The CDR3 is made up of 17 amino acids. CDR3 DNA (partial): TGTGCCAGCTATTCCCCAAATCTAGGACAGAACACCGGGGAG. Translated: CASYSPNLGQNTGE. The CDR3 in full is CASYSPNLGQNTGELFF.

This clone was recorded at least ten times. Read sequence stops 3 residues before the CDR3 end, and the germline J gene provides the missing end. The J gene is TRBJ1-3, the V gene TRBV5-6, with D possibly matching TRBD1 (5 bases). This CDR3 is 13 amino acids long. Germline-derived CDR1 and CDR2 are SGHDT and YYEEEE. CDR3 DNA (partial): TGTGCCAGCAGCTTGGCGAACGGAGAGGGG. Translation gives CASSLANGEG. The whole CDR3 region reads CASSLANGEGIYF.

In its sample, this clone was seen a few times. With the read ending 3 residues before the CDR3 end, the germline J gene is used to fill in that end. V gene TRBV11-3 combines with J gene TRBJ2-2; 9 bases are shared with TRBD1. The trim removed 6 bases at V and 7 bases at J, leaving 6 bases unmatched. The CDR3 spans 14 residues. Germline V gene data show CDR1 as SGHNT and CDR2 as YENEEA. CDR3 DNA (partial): TGTGCCAGCAGACAGGGGGCGCAGAACGGGGAG. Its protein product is CASRQGAQNGE. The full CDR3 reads CASRQGAQNGELFF.

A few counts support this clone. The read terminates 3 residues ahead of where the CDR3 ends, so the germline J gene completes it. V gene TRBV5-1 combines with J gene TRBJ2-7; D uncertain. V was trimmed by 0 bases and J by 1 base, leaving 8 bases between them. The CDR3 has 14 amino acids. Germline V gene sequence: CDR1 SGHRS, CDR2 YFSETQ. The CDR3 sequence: CASSLDILSYEQYF. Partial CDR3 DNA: TGCGCCAGCAGCTTGGATATCTTATCCTACGAG.

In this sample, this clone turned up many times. CDR3 in amino acids: CASSPDRGFSGNTIYF. CDR3 bases read: TGTGCCAGCAGCCCGGACAGGGGATTCTCTGGAAACACC. The genes are TRBV7-8 and TRBJ1-3; 9 nucleotides align to TRBD1. The DNA ends 3 residues before the CDR3 does, and the rest of the CDR3 is filled in from the germline J gene. V lost 5 bases to trimming and J lost 0 bases; unmatched junction nucleotides: 5. Germline V gene data show CDR1 as SGHVS and CDR2 as FQNEAQ. The CDR3 totals 16 residues.